One sample yielded the 28 T cell receptor beta chains listed below, sequenced in a study of blood T cell repertoires in COVID-19 (dated by TCRdb to about 2020). Libraries came from the immunoSEQ multiplex PCR assay. TCRdb mirrors the immuneACCESS table, restricted to in-frame sequences. Some clones are absent from its copies; in checked studies, under half trace to an unresolved V gene, and the reason for the others is unknown. The sample includes about 440,000 clones, with about 90% observed a single time. 0.6% of the sample comes from the top ten. The sequencing sample was made of PBMCs or T cells enriched from blood (not recorded which). Receptor source: a man aged 18 to 29 who had recovered from COVID-19.

The J gene is TRBJ2-3, the V gene TRBV5-1; 7 bases match TRBD1. Trimming cost V 5 bases and J 0 bases; bases outside gene matches: 3. The CDR3 contains 14 residues. The germline gives CDR1 SGHRS, CDR2 YFSETQ. Written as DNA, the CDR3 is TGCGCCAGCAGATGGGACAGAAGCACAGATACGCAGTATTTT. This encodes CASRWDRSTDTQYF.

This chain joins TRBV4-1 and TRBJ2-7; D may be TRBD2 (6 bases). Looked up from germline, CDR1 is MGHRA and CDR2 is YSYEKL. The CDR3 totals 17 residues. Trimming left V 0 bases short and J 0 bases short, with 15 bases between. The CDR3 spells CASSQDSPSVSSYEQYF. CDR3 bases: TGCGCCAGCAGCCAAGATTCCCCTAGCGTGAGCTCCTACGAGCAGTACTTC.

The chain recombines TRBV28 with TRBJ2-6; unclear D gene. Germline-derived CDR1 and CDR2 are MDHEN and SYDVKM. Deletions cut 9 bases from V and 2 bases from J, with 5 bases between. The CDR3 spans 12 residues. The CDR3 sequence: CARRTGANVLTF. The CDR3 DNA is TGTGCCAGGAGAACTGGGGCCAACGTCCTGACTTTC.

CDR3 DNA sequence: TGTGCCAGCAGCCAAGAATCGGGGACCCAGTACTTC. Encoded protein: CASSQESGTQYF. The V call is TRBV3-1 (or the pseudogene TRBV3-2), the J call TRBJ2-5; D remains unclear. Between the trimmed V and J ends, which lost 0 bases and 7 bases, there was a span of 6 bases. This CDR3 has 12 residues. CDR1 and CDR2 from the germline V gene are LGHDT and YNNKEL (reference sequence).

This sequence joins TRBV27 and TRBJ1-5; 9 nucleotides align to TRBD1. There are 16 residues in the CDR3. V shed 5 bases and J 7 bases; nucleotides not matched to a gene: 12. Per the germline V gene, CDR1 is MNHEY and CDR2 is SMNVEV (reference sequence). This CDR3 is CASSPSTGGIGQPQHF. In DNA, the CDR3 is TGTGCCAGCAGTCCCTCGACAGGGGGGATTGGCCAGCCCCAGCATTTT.

The genes are TRBV24-1 and TRBJ2-2; TRBD2 matches 7 bases. V lost 2 bases to trimming and J lost 6 bases; unmatched junction nucleotides: 8. CDR3 size: 16 residues. Germline V gene sequence: CDR1 KGHDR, CDR2 SFDVKD. CDR3 DNA sequence: TGTGCCACCAGTGATTCTGGGAAGGGAGGGGCCGGGGAGCTGTTTTTT. Translated, it gives CATSDSGKGGAGELFF.

About this clone: Relative to the germline gene, one junction end is altered; a read error may explain this. This same CDR3 is encoded by further DNA sequences in the sample. V is TRBV5-6 and J is TRBJ1-2; 10 nucleotides match TRBD1. Germline V gene data show CDR1 as SGHDT and CDR2 as YYEEEE. This CDR3 spans 15 amino acids. CDR3 region: CASNIRQGASFGYTF. The DNA for the CDR3 is TGTGCCAGCAACATACGACAGGGGGCCTCCTTTGGCTACACTTTC.

This clone has more than one count but fewer than ten. The chain has TRBV29-1 and TRBJ2-5; possible D gene TRBD1, 5 bases. Germline-derived CDR1 and CDR2 are SQVTM and ANQGSEA. The CDR3 is made up of 13 amino acids. Trimming took off 1 base at V and 4 bases at J, with 10 bases between the two ends. The DNA of the CDR3 is TGCAGCGTTGAAGTTTGGCAGGGAGAGACCCAGTACTTC. This codes for CSVEVWQGETQYF.

The genes are TRBV27 and TRBJ2-3; D not resolved. Trimming cost V 2 bases and J 2 bases, with 14 bases left between them. The CDR3 totals 16 residues. Germline V CDR1 and CDR2: MNHEY, SMNVEV (reference sequence). The CDR3 DNA reads TGTGCCAGCAGTTTAACCCCCTCTAAATTCACAGATACGCAGTATTTT. Translating it yields CASSLTPSKFTDTQYF.

The chain is built from TRBV19 and TRBJ1-4, with unresolved D. V lost 8 bases and J lost 0, with 10 bases in between. Germline V lookup: CDR1 LNHDA, CDR2 SQIVND (reference sequence). This CDR3 region has 14 residues. CDR3: CASGGPATNEKLFF. CDR3 in DNA: TGTGCCAGTGGCGGGCCTGCAACTAATGAAAAACTGTTTTTT.

The J gene is TRBJ2-3, the V gene TRBV28; D is possibly TRBD1 (6 bases). V was pared by 6 bases and J by 8 bases, with 18 bases between. Germline values: CDR1 MDHEN, CDR2 SYDVKM. The CDR3 runs 14 residues. The CDR3 bases are TGTGCCAGCAGGACCAACAGGGAAATTGGTACGCAGTATTTT. Translated, it gives CASRTNREIGTQYF.

The chain combines TRBV19 with TRBJ2-3; possible D gene TRBD2, 6 bases. The CDR3 consists of 14 residues. Trimming stripped 6 bases from V and 2 bases from J, with 12 bases between. The germline V gene encodes CDR1 LNHDA and CDR2 SQIVND (reference sequence). As DNA, the CDR3 is TGTGCCAGTAGCCCCTGGGGGGTCACAGATACGCAGTATTTT. Amino acid sequence: CASSPWGVTDTQYF.

This clone came up once. V usage is TRBV11-3 and J usage is TRBJ2-7; D perhaps matches TRBD2 (8 bases). Trimming cost V 5 bases and J 3 bases, with 14 bases left between them. Germline loops: CDR1 SGHNT, CDR2 YENEEA. This CDR3 is built from 14 residues. CDR3 sequence: CASSRGGTDYEQYF. The CDR3 DNA reads TGTGCCAGCAGCCGCGGGGGGACAGACTACGAGCAGTACTTC.

To note about this clone: Different DNA sequences within this sample yield the same CDR3. The genes are TRBV9 and TRBJ1-1; 9 bases match TRBD1. The CDR3 covers 14 residues. The V gene's germline CDR1 is SGDLS and CDR2 YYNGEE. J was trimmed by 4 bases and V by 0 bases; bases with no gene match: 1. The CDR3 region is CASSVAGQGTEAFF. The CDR3 region has the DNA TGTGCCAGCAGCGTAGCGGGACAGGGCACTGAAGCTTTCTTT.

In DNA, the CDR3 is TGTGCCAGCAGTCCTACAGGGGCGATAGCCAAAAACATTCAGTACTTC. Encoded protein: CASSPTGAIAKNIQYF. The J gene is TRBJ2-4, the V gene TRBV28, with 7 bases matching TRBD1. CDR1 is MDHEN and CDR2 is SYDVKM in the germline V gene. J gave up 0 bases and V 5 bases, and 7 bases lay outside the gene matches. The CDR3 is 16 residues long.

As DNA, the CDR3 is TGTGCCAGCAGCTTGCGAGGCCCCGAAGGCTACACCTTC. It specifies CASSLRGPEGYTF. J is TRBJ1-2 and V is TRBV5-4; no firm D call. The V and J ends lost 1 base and 8 bases respectively, with 12 bases between them. This CDR3 region has 13 residues. CDR1 and CDR2 (germline): SGHNT, YYREEE (reference sequence).

V gene TRBV2 combines with J gene TRBJ2-2, with 12 bases fitting TRBD1. Trimming at V came to 7 bases and at J to 7 bases, leaving 13 bases not matched to a gene. The CDR3 is 17 residues long. Germline CDR1 and CDR2: SNHLY and FYNNEI. As DNA, the CDR3 is TGTGCCAGCACTGGGGACAGGGGGCGCATGGGTGGCGGGGAGCTGTTTTTT. This gives the protein CASTGDRGRMGGGELFF. The variable domain in full, completed from reference TRBV2 and TRBJ2-2, reads EPEVTQTPSHQVTQMGQEVILRCVPISNHLYFYWYRQILGQKVEFLVSFYNNEISEKSEIFDDQFSVERPDGSNFTLKIRSTKLEDSAMYFCASTGDRGRMGGGELFFGEGSRLTVL.

This clone was found once. The V and J genes are TRBV2 and TRBJ1-4, with a weak D call TRBD1 (6 bases). CDR1 and CDR2 from the germline V gene are SNHLY and FYNNEI. The CDR3 totals 16 residues. The ends were cut back, 2 bases at V and 4 bases at J, with 14 bases in the middle. The CDR3 sequence is CASSEFTGRVNEKLFF. CDR3 sequence (DNA): TGTGCCAGCAGTGAATTCACAGGGAGGGTTAATGAAAAACTGTTTTTT.

To note about this clone: A read error may account for a junction end that differs from germline. V is TRBV2 and J is TRBJ1-5; maybe TRBD1 (6 bases). Looked up from germline, CDR1 is SNHLY and CDR2 is FYNNEI. This CDR3 has 16 amino acids. CDR3 nucleotide sequence: TGTGCCAGCAGAGAAGGGGGGGGTAAGGGCAATCAGCCCCAGCATTTT. Amino acids: CASREGGGKGNQPQHF.

The chain uses TRBV7-8 and TRBJ1-4, with D possibly TRBD1 on 5 matching bases. The CDR3 is 17 residues long. Trimming pared 2 bases from V and 0 bases from J, leaving 13 bases between. The germline gives CDR1 SGHVS, CDR2 FQNEAQ. This chain's CDR3 is CASSLRTPHTTNEKLFF. The CDR3 DNA is TGTGCCAGCAGCTTACGGACACCCCATACAACTAATGAAAAACTGTTTTTT.

This rearrangement joins TRBV6-1 to TRBJ1-1; perhaps TRBD1 as D (6 bases). The CDR3 covers 14 residues. Trimming cost V 3 bases and J 4 bases, with 12 bases left between them. CDR1 is MNHNS, CDR2 SASEGT, per germline. CDR3 nucleotides: TGTGCCAGCAGTGACGGGGGGCTATCCACTGAAGCTTTCTTT. It is translated as CASSDGGLSTEAFF.

The rearrangement joins TRBV5-4 to TRBJ2-5; maybe TRBD2 (6 bases). Germline lookup yields CDR1 SGHNT and CDR2 YYREEE (reference sequence). The CDR3 spans 16 residues. The V end lost 0 bases, the J end lost 5 bases, and 17 bases lay between the germline ends. This CDR3 reads CASSLGSSGWTETQYF. The CDR3 nucleotides are TGTGCCAGCAGCTTGGGTTCGAGCGGGTGGACTGAGACCCAGTACTTC.

This chain connects TRBV5-4 to TRBJ1-3; 8 bases are shared with TRBD1. V was clipped by 2 bases and J by 3 bases; unmatched bases: 7. The germline CDR1 and CDR2 sequences are SGHNT and YYREEE (reference sequence). There are 16 residues in the CDR3. The CDR3 region is CASSFEGQALGNTIYF. The CDR3 DNA reads as TGTGCCAGCAGCTTTGAGGGACAGGCCCTTGGAAACACCATATATTTT.

The rearrangement links TRBV14 to TRBJ1-3; maybe TRBD1 (5 bases). This CDR3 region has 13 residues. Trimming cost V 4 bases and J 10 bases, with 14 bases left between them. CDR1 and CDR2 from the germline V gene are SGHDN and FVKESK. The CDR3, as DNA: TGTGCCAGCAGCCCCTCGGTCGGGGGGACCATATATTTT. Residues: CASSPSVGGTIYF.

The chain couples TRBV6-6 to TRBJ1-1; 10 bases line up with TRBD1. The CDR3 covers 15 residues. Germline values: CDR1 MNHNY, CDR2 SVGAGI (reference sequence). J gave up 3 bases and V 6 bases, and 7 bases lay outside the gene matches. The CDR3 sequence is CASRRDGTGDTEAFF. DNA of the CDR3: TGTGCCAGCAGGCGCGATGGGACAGGGGACACTGAAGCTTTCTTT.

V is TRBV11-2 and J is TRBJ1-2, with a tentative D call TRBD1 (5 bases). V lost 4 bases to trimming and J lost 7 bases, with 13 bases between them. The germline gives CDR1 SGHAT, CDR2 FQNNGV. There are 13 residues in the CDR3. The CDR3: CASSSGQGIGYTF. In nucleotides, the CDR3 is TGTGCCAGCAGCTCAGGACAAGGGATTGGCTACACCTTC.

The chain carries TRBV10-2 and TRBJ2-7; D might be TRBD1 (6 bases). V gave up 2 bases and J gave up 0 bases, with 11 bases separating them. The CDR3 has 15 amino acids. The germline V gene encodes CDR1 WSHSY and CDR2 SAAADI. The CDR3 loop is CASSEEQGPSYEQYF. The DNA for the CDR3 is TGCGCCAGCAGTGAGGAACAGGGCCCCTCCTACGAGCAGTACTTC.

This chain uses TRBV6-2 or TRBV6-3 with TRBJ1-5, with D unresolved. The CDR3 has 15 residues. Trimming left V 2 bases short and J 0 bases short, with 8 bases between. Germline loops: CDR1 MNHEY, CDR2 SVGEGT. As DNA, the CDR3 is TGTGCCAGCAGTTACGGCCAGATTAGCAATCAGCCCCAGCATTTT. It yields the protein CASSYGQISNQPQHF.